This T cell receptor beta chain was recorded in a study of blood T cell repertoires in COVID-19. Across the whole study: The United States, Italy and Spain were the sources of the acute and convalescent COVID-19 samples. PBMCs, B-cell-depleted T cells, or T cells provided the cDNA or gDNA that made up the material.

Germline trimming cut 3 bases from V and 3 bases from J; bases unmatched to any gene: 8. The germline CDR1 and CDR2 sequences are SGHKS and YYEKEE (reference sequence). The length of the CDR3 is 15 residues. Produced via immunoSEQ multiplex PCR; TCRdb's table is partial and in-frame only. The sample contains some 90,000 clones, roughly 85% of which appear only once. The V and J genes are TRBV5-5 and TRBJ2-7; TRBD1 aligns across 8 bases. What was sequenced was peripheral blood. The receptor comes from a woman aged 55 to 70 with COVID-19, enrolled during active disease. CDR3 nucleotides: TGTGCCAGCAGCTCCGGGACAGGCCTGATCTACGAGCAGTACTTC. Its protein product is CASSSGTGLIYEQYF.